This T cell receptor beta chain was sequenced during a study of PD-L1 blockade in urothelial cancer. For the study at large: In terms of prior chemotherapy, patients had received 0 to 3 regimens.

Germline loops: CDR1 SGHTA, CDR2 FQGNSA. The ends lost 5 bases at V and 2 bases at J; junction bases unmatched: 7. This CDR3 has 15 residues. Time point: pretreatment peripheral blood. It was locally advanced or metastatic urothelial carcinoma that patients had. Synthetic TCR analog templates were spiked into each PCR. TCRdb keeps only in-frame clones here, not all; method: immunoSEQ multiplex PCR. The sample consists of about 70,000 clones, approximately 87% of them appearing once. This chain joins TRBV7-2 and TRBJ2-3; 7 bases agree with TRBD1. The material sequenced was PBMCs, taken around atezolizumab (anti-PD-L1) treatment. This receptor was taken from a man in his sixties or seventies with urothelial cancer. CDR3 in amino acids: CASSRPGQITDTQYF. CDR3 coding DNA: TGTGCCAGCAGCCGTCCGGGACAGATCACAGATACGCAGTATTTT.